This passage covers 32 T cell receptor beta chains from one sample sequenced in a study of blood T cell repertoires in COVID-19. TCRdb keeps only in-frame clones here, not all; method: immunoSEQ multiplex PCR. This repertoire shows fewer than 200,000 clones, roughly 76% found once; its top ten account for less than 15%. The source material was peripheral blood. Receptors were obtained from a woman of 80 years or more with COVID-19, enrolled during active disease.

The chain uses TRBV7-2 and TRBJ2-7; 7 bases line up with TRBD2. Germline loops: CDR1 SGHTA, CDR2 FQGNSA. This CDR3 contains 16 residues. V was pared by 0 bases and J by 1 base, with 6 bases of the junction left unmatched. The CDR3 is CASSLASSSGSYEQYF. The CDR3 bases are TGTGCCAGCAGCTTAGCATCGTCTAGCGGTTCCTACGAGCAGTACTTC.

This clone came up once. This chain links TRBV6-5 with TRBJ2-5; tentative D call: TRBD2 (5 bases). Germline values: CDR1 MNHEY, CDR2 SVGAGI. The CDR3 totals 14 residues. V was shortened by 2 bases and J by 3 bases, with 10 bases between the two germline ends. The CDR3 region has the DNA TGTGCCAGCAGTTACGACCGAGCGGAAGAGACCCAGTACTTC. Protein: CASSYDRAEETQYF.

CDR3 in DNA: TGTGCCAGCAGTTTGACAGGTGAAAAACTGTTTTTT. Translated, it gives CASSLTGEKLFF. This rearrangement joins TRBV12-3 or TRBV12-4 to TRBJ1-4; TRBD1 is a possible D gene (6 bases). The CDR3 has 12 residues. The V gene lost 3 bases and the J gene lost 7 bases, with 6 bases spanning the gap.

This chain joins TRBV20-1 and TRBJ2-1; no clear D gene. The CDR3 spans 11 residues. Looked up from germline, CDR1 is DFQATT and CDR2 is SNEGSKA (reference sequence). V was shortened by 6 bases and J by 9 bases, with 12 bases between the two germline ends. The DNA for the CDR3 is TGCAGTGCCCCCGCAACGGTTGAGCAGTTCTTC. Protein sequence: CSAPATVEQFF.

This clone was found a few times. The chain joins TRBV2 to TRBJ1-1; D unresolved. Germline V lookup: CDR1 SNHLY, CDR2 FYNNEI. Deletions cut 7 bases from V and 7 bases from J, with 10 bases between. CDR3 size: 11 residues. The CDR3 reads CASNSNGEAFF. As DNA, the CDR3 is TGTGCCAGCAATTCCAACGGTGAAGCTTTCTTT.

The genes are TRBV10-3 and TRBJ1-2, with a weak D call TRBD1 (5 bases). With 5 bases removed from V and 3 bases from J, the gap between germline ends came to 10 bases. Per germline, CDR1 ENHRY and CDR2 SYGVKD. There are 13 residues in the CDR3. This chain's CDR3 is CAISRGTYYGYTF. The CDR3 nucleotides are TGTGCCATCAGTCGGGGGACGTACTATGGCTACACCTTC.

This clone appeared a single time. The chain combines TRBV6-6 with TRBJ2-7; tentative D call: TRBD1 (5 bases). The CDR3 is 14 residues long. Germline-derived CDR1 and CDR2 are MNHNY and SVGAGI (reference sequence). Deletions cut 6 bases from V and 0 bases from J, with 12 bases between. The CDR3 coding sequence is TGTGCCAGCAGGGCCCGAGACAGCTCCTACGAGCAGTACTTC. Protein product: CASRARDSSYEQYF.

The CDR3 is CASSAVAGRYGYTF. CDR3 in DNA: TGTGCCAGCAGTGCGGTGGCAGGGCGGTATGGCTACACCTTC. The genes are TRBV2 and TRBJ1-2; possibly TRBD1 for D (5 bases). Germline V gene lookup returns CDR1 SNHLY and CDR2 FYNNEI. The CDR3 extends over 14 amino acids. The ends were cut back, 4 bases at V and 5 bases at J, with 14 bases in the middle.

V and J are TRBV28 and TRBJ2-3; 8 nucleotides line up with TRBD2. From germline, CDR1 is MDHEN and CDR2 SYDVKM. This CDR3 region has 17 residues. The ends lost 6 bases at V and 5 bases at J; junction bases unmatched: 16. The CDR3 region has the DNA TGTGCCAGCAGCTCACCGTCCCCAGGACTAGCTGAAGATACGCAGTATTTT. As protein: CASSSPSPGLAEDTQYF.

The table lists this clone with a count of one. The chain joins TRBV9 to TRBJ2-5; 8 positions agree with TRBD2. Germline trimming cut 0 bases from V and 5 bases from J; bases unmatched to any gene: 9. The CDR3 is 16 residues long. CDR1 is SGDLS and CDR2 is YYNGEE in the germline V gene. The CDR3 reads CASSVGPAGVRETQYF. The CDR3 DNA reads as TGTGCCAGCAGCGTAGGCCCAGCGGGGGTGCGGGAGACCCAGTACTTC.

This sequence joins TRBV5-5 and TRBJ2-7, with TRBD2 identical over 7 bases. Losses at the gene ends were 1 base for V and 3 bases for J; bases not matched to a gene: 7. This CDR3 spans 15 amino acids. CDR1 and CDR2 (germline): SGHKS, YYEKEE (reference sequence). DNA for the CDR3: TGTGCCAGCAGCTTGTTAGGCGGGGGTAACTACGAGCAGTACTTC. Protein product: CASSLLGGGNYEQYF.

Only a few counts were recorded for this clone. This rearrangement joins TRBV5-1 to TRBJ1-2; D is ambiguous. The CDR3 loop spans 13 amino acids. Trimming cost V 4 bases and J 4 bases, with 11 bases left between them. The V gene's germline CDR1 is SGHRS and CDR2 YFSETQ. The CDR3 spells CASSPSSLYGYTF. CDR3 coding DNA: TGCGCCAGCAGCCCGTCCTCCCTCTATGGCTACACCTTC.

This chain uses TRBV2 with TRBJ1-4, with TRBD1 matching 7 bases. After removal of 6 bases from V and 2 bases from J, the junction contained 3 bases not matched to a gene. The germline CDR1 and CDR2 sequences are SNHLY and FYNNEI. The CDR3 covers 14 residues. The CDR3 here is CASSRGVTNEKLFF. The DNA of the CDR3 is TGTGCCAGCAGCAGGGGGGTCACTAATGAAAAACTGTTTTTT. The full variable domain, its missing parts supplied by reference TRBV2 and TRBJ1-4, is EPEVTQTPSHQVTQMGQEVILRCVPISNHLYFYWYRQILGQKVEFLVSFYNNEISEKSEIFDDQFSVERPDGSNFTLKIRSTKLEDSAMYFCASSRGVTNEKLFFGSGTQLSVL.

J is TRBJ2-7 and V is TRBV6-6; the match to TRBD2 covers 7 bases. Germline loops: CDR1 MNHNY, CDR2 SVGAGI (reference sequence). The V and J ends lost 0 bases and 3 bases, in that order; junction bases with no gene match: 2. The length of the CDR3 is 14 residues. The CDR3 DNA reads TGTGCCAGCAGTTACTCTGGCGGGAGCTACGAGCAGTACTTC. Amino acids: CASSYSGGSYEQYF.

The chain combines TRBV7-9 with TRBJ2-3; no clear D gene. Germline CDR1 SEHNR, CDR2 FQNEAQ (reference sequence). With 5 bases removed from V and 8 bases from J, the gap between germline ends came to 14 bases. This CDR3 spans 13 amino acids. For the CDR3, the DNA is TGTGCCAGCAGCGACACTCTTTTAGGTACGCAGTATTTT. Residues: CASSDTLLGTQYF.

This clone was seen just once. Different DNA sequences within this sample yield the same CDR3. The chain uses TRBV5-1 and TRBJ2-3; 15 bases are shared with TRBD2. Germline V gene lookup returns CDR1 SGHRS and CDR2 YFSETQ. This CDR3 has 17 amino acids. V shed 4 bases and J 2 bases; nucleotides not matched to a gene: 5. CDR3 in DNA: TGCGCCAGCAGCCCGGGACTAGCGGGGGGTTCCACAGATACGCAGTATTTT. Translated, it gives CASSPGLAGGSTDTQYF.

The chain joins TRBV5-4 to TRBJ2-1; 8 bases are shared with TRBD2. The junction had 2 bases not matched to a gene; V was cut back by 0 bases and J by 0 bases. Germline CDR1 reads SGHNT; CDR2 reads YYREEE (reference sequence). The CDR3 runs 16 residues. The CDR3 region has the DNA TGTGCCAGCAGCTTGGATAGCGGGACCTCCTACAATGAGCAGTTCTTC. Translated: CASSLDSGTSYNEQFF.

CDR3 nucleotide sequence: TGTGCCAGCAGTTACAGGGGGCGCGAGTGGCAGCCCCAGCATTTT. Translation gives CASSYRGREWQPQHF. The V and J genes are TRBV27 and TRBJ1-5, with 9 nucleotides matching TRBD1. Germline CDR1 and CDR2: MNHEY and SMNVEV (reference sequence). CDR3 length: 15 residues. The trim removed 4 bases at V and 7 bases at J, leaving 8 bases unmatched.

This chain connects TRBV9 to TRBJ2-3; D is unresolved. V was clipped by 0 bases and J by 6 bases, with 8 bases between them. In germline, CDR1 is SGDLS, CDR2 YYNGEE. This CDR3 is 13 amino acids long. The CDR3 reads CASSVGHEDTQYF. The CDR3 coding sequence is TGTGCCAGCAGCGTAGGCCACGAGGATACGCAGTATTTT.

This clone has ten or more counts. The DNA for the CDR3 is TGTGCCAGTAGCAGACGGGAGAGGAGCTCTGGAAACACCATATATTTT. As protein: CASSRRERSSGNTIYF. This chain connects TRBV19 to TRBJ1-3; D uncertain. V shed 6 bases and J shed 0 bases, with 15 bases lying between them. Germline loops: CDR1 LNHDA, CDR2 SQIVND (reference sequence). The CDR3 contains 16 residues.

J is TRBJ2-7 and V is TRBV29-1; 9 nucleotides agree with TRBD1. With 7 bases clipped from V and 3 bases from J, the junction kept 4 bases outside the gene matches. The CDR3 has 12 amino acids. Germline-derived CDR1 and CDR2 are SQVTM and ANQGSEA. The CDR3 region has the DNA TGCAGCGGTGGACAGGGGAACTACGAGCAGTACTTC. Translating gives CSGGQGNYEQYF.

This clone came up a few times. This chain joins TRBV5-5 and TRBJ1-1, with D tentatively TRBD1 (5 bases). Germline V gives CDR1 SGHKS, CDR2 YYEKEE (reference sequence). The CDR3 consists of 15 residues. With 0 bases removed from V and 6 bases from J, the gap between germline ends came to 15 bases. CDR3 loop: CASSLERARGAEAFF. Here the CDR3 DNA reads TGTGCCAGCAGCTTGGAGAGGGCGCGGGGCGCTGAAGCTTTCTTT.

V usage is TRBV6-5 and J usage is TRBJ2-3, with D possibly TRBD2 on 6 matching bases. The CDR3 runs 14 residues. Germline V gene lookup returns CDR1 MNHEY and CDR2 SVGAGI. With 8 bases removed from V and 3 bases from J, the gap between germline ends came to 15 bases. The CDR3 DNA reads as TGTGCCAGCGGATTGACTAGTGGGACAGATACGCAGTATTTT. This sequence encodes CASGLTSGTDTQYF.

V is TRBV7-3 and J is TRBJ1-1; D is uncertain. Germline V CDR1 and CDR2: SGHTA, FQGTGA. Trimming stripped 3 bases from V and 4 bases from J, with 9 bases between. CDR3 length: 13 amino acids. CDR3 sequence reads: CASSLEVGTEAFF. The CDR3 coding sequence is TGTGCCAGCAGCTTGGAGGTGGGCACTGAAGCTTTCTTT.

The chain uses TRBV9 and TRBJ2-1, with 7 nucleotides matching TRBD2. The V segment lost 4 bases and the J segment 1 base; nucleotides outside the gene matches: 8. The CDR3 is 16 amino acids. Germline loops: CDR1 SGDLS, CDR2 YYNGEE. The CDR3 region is CASSPHTGGSYNEQFF. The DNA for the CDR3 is TGTGCCAGCAGCCCCCATACGGGAGGATCCTACAATGAGCAGTTCTTC.

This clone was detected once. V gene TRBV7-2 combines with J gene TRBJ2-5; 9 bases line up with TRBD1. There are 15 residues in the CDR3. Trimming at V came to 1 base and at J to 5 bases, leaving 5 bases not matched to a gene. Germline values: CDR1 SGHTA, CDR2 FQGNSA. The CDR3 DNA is TGTGCCAGCAGCTTAGAGGGACAGGGTTGGGAGACCCAGTACTTC. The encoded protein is CASSLEGQGWETQYF.

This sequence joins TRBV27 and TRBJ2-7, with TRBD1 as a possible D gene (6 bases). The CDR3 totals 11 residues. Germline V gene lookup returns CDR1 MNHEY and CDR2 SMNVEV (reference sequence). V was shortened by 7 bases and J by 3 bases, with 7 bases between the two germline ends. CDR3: CASIGGYEQYF. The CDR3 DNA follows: TGTGCCAGCATAGGGGGCTACGAGCAGTACTTC.

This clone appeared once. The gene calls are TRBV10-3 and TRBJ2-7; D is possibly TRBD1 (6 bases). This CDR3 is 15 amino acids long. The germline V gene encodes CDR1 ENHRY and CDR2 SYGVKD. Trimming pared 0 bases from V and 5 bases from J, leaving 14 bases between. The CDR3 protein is CAISESQGLNDEQYF. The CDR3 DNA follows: TGTGCCATCAGTGAGTCGCAGGGGCTTAATGACGAGCAGTACTTC.

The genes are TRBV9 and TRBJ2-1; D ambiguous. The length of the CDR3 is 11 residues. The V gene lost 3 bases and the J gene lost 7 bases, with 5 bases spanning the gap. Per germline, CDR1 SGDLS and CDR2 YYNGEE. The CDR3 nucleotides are TGTGCCAGCAGCGCAAATAATGAGCAGTTCTTC. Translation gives CASSANNEQFF.

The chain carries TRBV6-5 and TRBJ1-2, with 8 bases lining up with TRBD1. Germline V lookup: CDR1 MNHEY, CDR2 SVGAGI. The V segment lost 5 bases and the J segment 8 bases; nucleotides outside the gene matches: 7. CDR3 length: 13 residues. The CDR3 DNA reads TGTGCCAGCAGTCTCGGACAGGGAATAGGCTACACCTTC. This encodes CASSLGQGIGYTF.

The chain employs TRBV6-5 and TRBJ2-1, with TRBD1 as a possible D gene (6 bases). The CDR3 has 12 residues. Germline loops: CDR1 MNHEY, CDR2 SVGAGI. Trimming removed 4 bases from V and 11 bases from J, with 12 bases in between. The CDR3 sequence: CASSSTGIKQFF. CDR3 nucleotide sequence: TGTGCCAGCAGTTCGACAGGTATTAAGCAGTTCTTC.

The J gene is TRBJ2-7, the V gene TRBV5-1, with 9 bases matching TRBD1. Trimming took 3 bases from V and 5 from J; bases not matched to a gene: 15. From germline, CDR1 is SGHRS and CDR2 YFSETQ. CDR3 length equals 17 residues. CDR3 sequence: CASSSLRIQGQGNEQYF. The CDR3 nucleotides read TGCGCCAGCAGCTCACTTAGAATACAGGGACAGGGAAACGAGCAGTACTTC. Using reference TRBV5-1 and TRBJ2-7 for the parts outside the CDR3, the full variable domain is KAGVTQTPRYLIKTRGQQVTLSCSPISGHRSVSWYQQTPGQGLQFLFEYFSETQRNKGNFPGRFSGRQFSNSRSEMNVSTLELGDSALYLCASSSLRIQGQGNEQYFGPGTRLTVT.